The T cell receptor beta chain under discussion was sequenced for a study of PD-1 blockade in classical Hodgkin lymphoma. V was shortened by 7 bases and J by 8 bases, with 14 bases between the two germline ends. Germline loops: CDR1 MNHNS, CDR2 SASEGT. This CDR3 contains 13 residues. Repertoires were generated with immunoSEQ multiplex PCR, while TCRdb's copy carries only in-frame clones and drops some. The sample holds about 39,000 clones, approximately 91% seen once. Every patient relapsed after autologous stem cell transplantation, and brentuximab vedotin exposure varied. The sequenced sample was peripheral blood mononuclear cells (PBMCs), obtained at baseline. The genes are TRBV6-1 and TRBJ1-4; D may be TRBD1 (6 bases). The TCR sequence derives from a human donor with classical Hodgkin lymphoma. The CDR3 region has the DNA TGTGCCAGCAACCTCGGGGGGCGAGAAAAACTGTTTTTT. Its protein product is CASNLGGREKLFF.